This T cell receptor beta chain was obtained from a study of T cell clusters in autoimmune cytopenias. Multiplex touch-down PCR amplified TRB using TRB-A and TRB-B pools in one tube. TCRdb reworked the multiplex PCR reads into one entry per CDR3 protein, no DNA. This table lists under 13,000 distinct CDR3 sequences. The CDR3 runs to 14 residues. From germline, CDR1 is DFQATT and CDR2 SNEGSKA (reference sequence). Each sample's input was roughly 270 ng genomic DNA, roughly 38,000 genome equivalents. This sample was shared with a second study, whose subject was T cell repertoires in aging, cancer and after chemotherapy. Turning to that study: Healthy donor repertoires were recorded over several months to years and showed clear clonal overlap.

The TCR originated in a human donor in good health. The chain recombines TRBV20-1 with TRBJ2-3. The source material was peripheral blood. The CDR3 protein is CSARILASTDTQYF.